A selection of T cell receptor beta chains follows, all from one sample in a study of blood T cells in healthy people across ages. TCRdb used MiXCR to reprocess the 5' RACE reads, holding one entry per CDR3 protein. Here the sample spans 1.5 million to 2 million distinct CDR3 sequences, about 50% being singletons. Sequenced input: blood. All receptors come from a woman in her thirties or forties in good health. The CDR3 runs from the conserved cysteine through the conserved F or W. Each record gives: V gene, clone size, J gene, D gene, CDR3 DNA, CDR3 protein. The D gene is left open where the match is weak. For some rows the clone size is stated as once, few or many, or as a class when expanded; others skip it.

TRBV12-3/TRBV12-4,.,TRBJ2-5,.,TGTGCCAGCAGAAGGACGTACCAAGAGACCCAGTACTTC,CASRRTYQETQYF
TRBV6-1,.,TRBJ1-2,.,TGTGCCAGCAGTGAAGCAGGTGCCGGGTATGGCTACACCTTC,CASSEAGAGYGYTF
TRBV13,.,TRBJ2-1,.,TGTGCCAGTAACAGCGGAGCTGCGGGCGATGAGCAGTTCTTC,CASNSGAAGDEQFF
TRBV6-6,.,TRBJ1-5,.,TGTGCCAGCAGTTACCCAGGAGGGGCGCGTAATCAGCCCCAGCATTTT,CASSYPGGARNQPQHF
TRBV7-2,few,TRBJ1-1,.,TGTGCCAGCAGCTTTGGACGGGTGAACACTGAAGCTTTCTTT,CASSFGRVNTEAFF
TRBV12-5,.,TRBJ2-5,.,TGTGCTAGTGGTTTAGACGGGGCGACCCAGTACTTC,CASGLDGATQYF
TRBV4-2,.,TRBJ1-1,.,TGTGCCAGCAGCCAGCCCACCACGACTGAAGCTTTCTTT,CASSQPTTTEAFF
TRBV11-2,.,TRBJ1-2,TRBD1,TGTGCCAGCAGCTTTACTGACAGGGGCGGGTATGGCTACACCTTC,CASSFTDRGGYGYTF
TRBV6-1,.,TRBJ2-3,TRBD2,TGTGCCAGCAGTGATGGACTAGCTGGCACAGATACGCAGTATTTT,CASSDGLAGTDTQYF
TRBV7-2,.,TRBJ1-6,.,TGTGCCAGCAGCTTAGAAGGGGAAGGGCGTTCACCCCCCCACTTT,CASSLEGEGRSPPHF
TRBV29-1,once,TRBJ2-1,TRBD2,TGCAGCGTTGGTGGTGGACTAGCGGGGCGGGAGCAGTTCTTC,CSVGGGLAGREQFF
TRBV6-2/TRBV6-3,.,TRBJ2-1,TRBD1,TGTGCCAGCAGACGGACAGGGTCTCCCTACAGTGAGCAGTTCTTC,CASRRTGSPYSEQFF
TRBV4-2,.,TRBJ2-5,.,TGTGTCAGCAGCCGTACTGTGTACCAAGAGACCCAGTACTTC,CVSSRTVYQETQYF
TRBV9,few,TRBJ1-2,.,TGTGCCAGCAGCTCCAGACAGGAGTCTAACTATGGCTACACCTTC,CASSSRQESNYGYTF
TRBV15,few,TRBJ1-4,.,TGTGCCACCAGCAGACAGGGTGATGAAAAACTGTTTTTT,CATSRQGDEKLFF
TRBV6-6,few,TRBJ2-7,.,TGTGCCAGTTTAGGACGGAGCTCCTACGAGCAGTACTTC,CASLGRSSYEQYF
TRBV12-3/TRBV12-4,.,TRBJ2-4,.,TGTGCCAGCAGTTTAGCTAGACCAGCCAAAAACATTCAGTACTTC,CASSLARPAKNIQYF
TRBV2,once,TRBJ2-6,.,TGTGCCAGCAGTGAACTAGGGACTGGGGCCAACGTCCTGACTTTC,CASSELGTGANVLTF
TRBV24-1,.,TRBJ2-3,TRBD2,TGTGCCACCAGTGATTTAGCGGGGAATACAGATACGCAGTATTTT,CATSDLAGNTDTQYF
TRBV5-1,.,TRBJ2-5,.,TGCGCCAGCAGCTTGGAGTCCAGGGACCAAGAGACCCAGTACTTC,CASSLESRDQETQYF
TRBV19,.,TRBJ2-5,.,TGTGCCAGTAGTGCCCGCGGGGCTCCAGGGATGGAGACCCAGTACTTC,CASSARGAPGMETQYF
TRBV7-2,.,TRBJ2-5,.,TGTGCCAGCAGCTTAAGTCCCACCATGCAAGAGACCCAGTACTTC,CASSLSPTMQETQYF
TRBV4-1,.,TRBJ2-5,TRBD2,TGCGCCAGCAGCCGCGGACTAGCGGGGGGCATTGAACAAGAGACCCAGTACTTC,CASSRGLAGGIEQETQYF
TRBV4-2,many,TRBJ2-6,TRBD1,TGTGCCAGCAGCCAAGAAAGTTTCGCGGGGGACAGGGGGCTAAAGGCTGGGGCCAACGTCCTGACTTTC,CASSQESFAGDRGLKAGANVLTF
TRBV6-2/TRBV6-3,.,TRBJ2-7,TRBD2,TGTGCCAGCTGCGAACCCAGCGGGGGGCGCTACGAGCAGTACTTC,CASCEPSGGRYEQYF
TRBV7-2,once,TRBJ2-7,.,TGTGCCGGCAGCCCCCGCGTCGGTGACGAGCAGTACTTC,CAGSPRVGDEQYF
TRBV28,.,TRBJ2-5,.,TGTGCCACTACCGGGGCCTTACACCAGTACTTC,CATTGALHQYF
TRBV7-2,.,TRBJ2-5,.,TGTGCCAGCAGCCCAAAGAGGACAGTGGGGACCCAGTACTTC,CASSPKRTVGTQYF
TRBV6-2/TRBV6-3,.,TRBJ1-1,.,TGTGCCAGCAGTTACAACAGTCGTAACACTGAAGCTTTCTTT,CASSYNSRNTEAFF
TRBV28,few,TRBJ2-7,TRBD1,TGTGCCAGCAGTTTTCGCCGGGACAGTCTGAGCTCCTACGAGCAGTACTTC,CASSFRRDSLSSYEQYF
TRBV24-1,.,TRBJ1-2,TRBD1,TGTGCCACCAGTGATTGGCTGCAGGGGGCCGGAGTGGAGGGCTACACCTTC,CATSDWLQGAGVEGYTF
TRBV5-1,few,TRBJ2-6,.,TGCGCCAGCAGCTTGTCCGGGACCAACTCTGGGGCCAACGTCCTGACTTTC,CASSLSGTNSGANVLTF
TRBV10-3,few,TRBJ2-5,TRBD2,TGTGCCATCAGTGACCCCGGGACTAGCGGGGGATATCAAGAGACCCAGTACTTC,CAISDPGTSGGYQETQYF
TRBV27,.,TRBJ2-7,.,TGTGCCAGCAGTCCCGTCCGTGCCTACGAGCAGTACTTC,CASSPVRAYEQYF
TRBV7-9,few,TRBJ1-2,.,TGTGCCAGCAGCTTAGACGACAGCCCTTATGGCTACACCTTC,CASSLDDSPYGYTF
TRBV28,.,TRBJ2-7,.,TGTGCCAGCGGAGTCCGGGACAAGGGATACGAGCAGTACTTC,CASGVRDKGYEQYF
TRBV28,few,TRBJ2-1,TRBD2,TGTGCCAGCAGCCTCACTAGCGGGGGGAGGTATGAGCAGTTCTTC,CASSLTSGGRYEQFF
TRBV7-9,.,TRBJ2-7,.,TGTGCCAGCAGCGGGGTCGAGAGCTCCTACGAGCAGTACTTC,CASSGVESSYEQYF
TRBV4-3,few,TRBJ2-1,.,TGCGCCAGCAGCCGGTATGGATACAATGAGCAGTTCTTC,CASSRYGYNEQFF
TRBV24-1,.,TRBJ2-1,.,TGTGCCACCAGTGATCCCTCCGGGAGCAATGAGCAGTTCTTC,CATSDPSGSNEQFF
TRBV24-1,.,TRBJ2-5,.,TGTGCCACCAGTGATTTCAGTGCCAGGGGTCAAGAGACCCAGTACTTC,CATSDFSARGQETQYF
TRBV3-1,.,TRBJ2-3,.,TGTGCCAGCAGCCAAGATTATCGGGGCCTCGGTGGCACAGATACGCAGTATTTT,CASSQDYRGLGGTDTQYF
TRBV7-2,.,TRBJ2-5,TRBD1,TGTGCCAGCAGCTTAGAGGGGGCGGCAGAGACCCAGTACTTC,CASSLEGAAETQYF
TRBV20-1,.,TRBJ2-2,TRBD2,TGCAGTGCGACAAGCGGCGGGAGGGCCCATACCGGGGAGCTGTTTTTT,CSATSGGRAHTGELFF
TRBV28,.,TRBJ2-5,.,TGTGCCAGCAGTAGGGGTCCCGCCCAAGAGACCCAGTACTTC,CASSRGPAQETQYF
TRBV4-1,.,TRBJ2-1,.,TGCGCCAGCAGCCAAGTCCCGACGGGACGTAGGCCATACAATGAGCAGTTCTTC,CASSQVPTGRRPYNEQFF
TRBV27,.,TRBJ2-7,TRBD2,TGTGCCACAACTAGCGGGGGCAACTACGAGCAGTACTTC,CATTSGGNYEQYF
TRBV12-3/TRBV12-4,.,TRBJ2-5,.,TGTGCCAGCAGTTTCGCCAGGGCGGAGACCCAGTACTTC,CASSFARAETQYF